Each of the 18 T cell receptor beta chains below was sequenced from the same sample in a study of cytomegalovirus exposure and HLA in healthy donors. The PCR employed 60 Vbeta primers together with 13 Jbeta primers. Sequenced by immunoSEQ multiplex PCR; TCRdb stores in-frame clones only, minus some. There are around 200,000 clones in the sample; over 70% occur only once, and approximately 3.8% lies in the top ten. The sequencing sample was made of PBMCs. These receptors came from a man in his fifties or sixties in good health and CMV-seronegative.

This clone was observed a few times. CDR3 DNA sequence: TGTGCCAGCAGCGTAGATGTGGGGGGGGAGCAGTTCTTC. Translated: CASSVDVGGEQFF. The rearrangement links TRBV9 to TRBJ2-1; 7 bases are a match to TRBD2. The CDR3 totals 13 residues. Per the germline V gene, CDR1 is SGDLS and CDR2 is YYNGEE. With 0 bases clipped from V and 10 bases from J, the junction kept 4 bases outside the gene matches.

V usage is TRBV5-1 and J usage is TRBJ1-1, with TRBD1 as a possible D gene (5 bases). This CDR3 has 15 residues. Germline V CDR1 and CDR2: SGHRS, YFSETQ. The V end was cut by 4 bases, the J end by 4 bases, with 17 bases between. The CDR3, as DNA: TGCGCCAGCAGCCCGTCGGGACCCGGGGGCACTGAAGCTTTCTTT. It encodes CASSPSGPGGTEAFF. The variable domain in full, with the rest retrieved from reference TRBV5-1 and TRBJ1-1, is KAGVTQTPRYLIKTRGQQVTLSCSPISGHRSVSWYQQTPGQGLQFLFEYFSETQRNKGNFPGRFSGRQFSNSRSEMNVSTLELGDSALYLCASSPSGPGGTEAFFGQGTRLTVV.

The gene calls are TRBV6-5 and TRBJ2-7; TRBD1 aligns across 10 bases. The CDR3 spans 16 residues. The germline V gene has CDR1 MNHEY and CDR2 SVGAGI. V was clipped by 0 bases and J by 1 base; unmatched bases: 3. CDR3 region: CASSYSVGQGSYEQYF. CDR3 coding DNA: TGTGCCAGCAGTTACTCGGTGGGACAGGGGTCCTACGAGCAGTACTTC.

The chain carries TRBV19 and TRBJ1-5; possibly TRBD1 for D (5 bases). Deletions cut 5 bases from V and 4 bases from J, with 15 bases between. The CDR3 covers 15 residues. CDR1 LNHDA and CDR2 SQIVND come from the germline V gene (reference sequence). The CDR3 here is CASSPLGLGNQPQHF. The CDR3 DNA reads as TGTGCCAGTAGTCCCTTGGGGCTGGGAAATCAGCCCCAGCATTTT.

With respect to this clone: One end of the junction fails to match germline, which may point to a read error. The CDR3 DNA reads TGTTCCAGCACCCGAGCGGGGGGGAATGAAAAACTGTTTTTT. Its protein product is CSSTRAGGNEKLFF. V is TRBV7-9 and J is TRBJ1-4; perhaps TRBD1 as D (5 bases). Per the germline V gene, CDR1 is SEHNR and CDR2 is FQNEAQ (reference sequence). The CDR3 length is 14 residues.

This clone was counted only a few times. The genes are TRBV9 and TRBJ2-7; 7 nucleotides line up with TRBD1. Per the germline V gene, CDR1 is SGDLS and CDR2 is YYNGEE. The CDR3 sequence is 13 residues long. The V segment lost 4 bases and the J segment 5 bases; nucleotides outside the gene matches: 6. The CDR3 sequence: CASSSGQFNEQYF. DNA of the CDR3: TGTGCCAGCAGCTCGGGACAGTTCAACGAGCAGTACTTC.

This clone came up a few times. The chain carries TRBV18 and TRBJ2-5; a weak D match, TRBD2 (6 bases). There are 14 residues in the CDR3. With 3 bases removed from V and 1 base from J, the gap between germline ends came to 9 bases. Per germline, CDR1 KGHSH and CDR2 LQKENI. CDR3 in DNA: TGTGCCAGCTCACCCGCGGGGCCCCAAGAGACCCAGTACTTC. This encodes CASSPAGPQETQYF. Full variable domain (remainder filled in from reference TRBV18 and TRBJ2-5): NAGVMQNPRHLVRRRGQEARLRCSPMKGHSHVYWYRQLPEEGLKFMVYLQKENIIDESGMPKERFSAEFPKEGPSILRIQQVVRGDSAAYFCASSPAGPQETQYFGPGTRLLVL.

The chain links TRBV27 to TRBJ2-5; TRBD2 matches at 10 bases. The germline gives CDR1 MNHEY, CDR2 SMNVEV (reference sequence). The CDR3 sequence is 16 residues long. The junction had 11 bases not matched to a gene; V was cut back by 5 bases and J by 5 bases. The CDR3 DNA sequence: TGTGCCAGCAGTAAACCCAGCGGGGGGGCTTTGGAGACCCAGTACTTC. Its protein product is CASSKPSGGALETQYF.

The CDR3 nucleotides read TGCAGCGTTGAAGATGGGATAGGAGGGCGGCGCACCGGGGAGCTGTTTTTT. Its translation is CSVEDGIGGRRTGELFF. This chain connects TRBV29-1 to TRBJ2-2; tentative D call: TRBD2 (6 bases). Trimming took 0 bases from V and 4 from J, leaving 18 bases between them. The germline V gene has CDR1 SQVTM and CDR2 ANQGSEA. This CDR3 has 17 residues.

V usage is TRBV6-5 and J usage is TRBJ2-5; 9 bases map to TRBD1. With 6 bases clipped from V and 5 bases from J, the junction kept 7 bases outside the gene matches. This CDR3 contains 14 residues. From germline, CDR1 is MNHEY and CDR2 SVGAGI. The CDR3 nucleotides are TGTGCCAGCAGGCTACAGGGGGCTGGGGAGACCCAGTACTTC. This encodes CASRLQGAGETQYF.

The chain carries TRBV19 and TRBJ1-1; unclear D gene. Trimming pared 3 bases from V and 0 bases from J, leaving 8 bases between. Germline-derived CDR1 and CDR2 are LNHDA and SQIVND (reference sequence). The CDR3 is made up of 14 amino acids. The CDR3: CASSIELMNTEAFF. CDR3 DNA sequence: TGTGCCAGTAGTATCGAGCTCATGAACACTGAAGCTTTCTTT.

The chain carries TRBV6-5 and TRBJ2-3; 8 bases align to TRBD2. V dropped 6 bases and J dropped 5; count of bases not matched to a gene: 10. This CDR3 spans 15 amino acids. CDR1 is MNHEY, CDR2 SVGAGI, per germline. This CDR3 reads CASRDRLAGLDTQYF. The CDR3 DNA reads as TGTGCCAGCAGGGACCGGCTAGCGGGCCTAGATACGCAGTATTTT.

This chain uses TRBV7-2 with TRBJ2-2, with D unresolved. Germline lookup yields CDR1 SGHTA and CDR2 FQGNSA. CDR3 size: 13 residues. V lost 0 bases, J lost 6 bases, and 5 bases lay in between. The CDR3 DNA reads as TGTGCCAGCAGCTTAGCTAATTCCGGGGAGCTGTTTTTT. This encodes CASSLANSGELFF.

The CDR3 DNA reads TGTGCCACCAGCAGAGATCTAGTATCGGGTTTCTATGGCTACACCTTC. As protein: CATSRDLVSGFYGYTF. The chain uses TRBV15 and TRBJ1-2; no clear D gene. The V end was cut by 0 bases, the J end by 4 bases, with 15 bases between. The CDR3 length is 16 residues. Germline V gives CDR1 LNHNV, CDR2 YYDKDF (reference sequence).

This clone was picked up a small number of times. The chain employs TRBV4-2 and TRBJ2-3; weak D call: TRBD2 (7 bases). The CDR3 extends over 15 amino acids. Germline V gene lookup returns CDR1 LGHNA and CDR2 YNFKEQ. Trimming stripped 5 bases from V and 4 bases from J, with 16 bases between. The CDR3 DNA follows: TGTGCCAGCAGCTTCATGGGGGGGGGCCCAGATACGCAGTATTTT. Residues: CASSFMGGGPDTQYF.

Here the CDR3 reads CASSHPGGSYEQYF. DNA of the CDR3: TGTGCCAGCAGTCACCCCGGGGGCTCCTACGAGCAGTACTTC. The chain carries TRBV7-9 and TRBJ2-7, with D tentatively TRBD2 (6 bases). This CDR3 comprises 14 residues. Trimming pared 6 bases from V and 0 bases from J, leaving 12 bases between. Germline V lookup: CDR1 SEHNR, CDR2 FQNEAQ (reference sequence). The variable domain in full, completed from reference TRBV7-9 and TRBJ2-7, reads DTGVSQNPRHKITKRGQNVTFRCDPISEHNRLYWYRQTLGQGPEFLTYFQNEAQLEKSRLLSDRFSAERPKGSFSTLEIQRTEQGDSAMYLCASSHPGGSYEQYFGPGTRLTVT.

The J gene is TRBJ1-2, the V gene TRBV27; 10 bases align to TRBD1. Germline values: CDR1 MNHEY, CDR2 SMNVEV (reference sequence). This CDR3 spans 16 amino acids. Germline trimming cut 2 bases from V and 3 bases from J; bases unmatched to any gene: 6. The CDR3: CASSLIGTGADYGYTF. The CDR3 DNA reads as TGTGCCAGCAGTTTAATCGGGACAGGGGCGGACTATGGCTACACCTTC.

The gene calls are TRBV5-1 and TRBJ2-3, with D possibly TRBD1 on 6 matching bases. CDR1 and CDR2 from the germline V gene are SGHRS and YFSETQ. Trimming pared 5 bases from V and 2 bases from J, leaving 18 bases between. The CDR3 covers 16 residues. The CDR3 protein is CASRISGRDTTDTQYF. CDR3 nucleotides: TGCGCCAGCAGAATCTCCGGCCGGGACACCACAGATACGCAGTATTTT.